The 24 T cell receptor beta chains listed next were all sequenced from one sample in a study of T cells after posttransplantation cyclophosphamide. Sequencing was performed with immunoSEQ multiplex PCR; in TCRdb, only in-frame clones are kept and a portion is missing. The table includes some 22,000 clones, more than 75% detected once. Material for sequencing was PBMCs. The receptors were gathered from a woman aged 55-69 years with a blood cancer, CMV-positive, and with a related stem cell donor.

The chain employs TRBV30 and TRBJ1-6; 9 nucleotides line up with TRBD1. Germline V gives CDR1 GTSNPN, CDR2 SVGIG (reference sequence). This CDR3 comprises 14 residues. Trimming took 3 bases from V and 7 from J; bases not matched to a gene: 4. The CDR3 reads CAWSPDRGNSPLHF. In DNA form, the CDR3 reads TGTGCCTGGAGCCCGGACAGGGGCAATTCACCCCTCCACTTT.

The J gene is TRBJ2-3, the V gene TRBV29-1; D unresolved. The germline CDR1 and CDR2 sequences are SQVTM and ANQGSEA. The CDR3 is 12 amino acids. Trimming took off 6 bases at V and 3 bases at J, with 10 bases between the two ends. CDR3: CSVHSWTDTQYF. CDR3 bases: TGCAGCGTACACAGCTGGACAGATACGCAGTATTTT.

The chain has TRBV27 and TRBJ2-7; possibly TRBD2 for D (6 bases). This CDR3 is built from 16 residues. V was cut by 1 base and J by 3 bases, with 16 bases left in between. Germline V lookup: CDR1 MNHEY, CDR2 SMNVEV (reference sequence). CDR3 sequence: CASSLYSVGGVYEQYF. The CDR3 DNA follows: TGTGCCAGCAGTTTATATTCGGTAGGAGGGGTCTACGAGCAGTACTTC.

This clone has just one count. The rearrangement joins TRBV7-6 to TRBJ2-3, with D possibly TRBD2 on 5 matching bases. The germline V gene encodes CDR1 SGHVS and CDR2 FNYEAQ. Trimming left V 6 bases short and J 3 bases short, with 10 bases between. The length of the CDR3 is 13 residues. The CDR3 nucleotides are TGTGCCAGCAGAGAGGGTAGGACAGATACGCAGTATTTT. Encoded protein: CASREGRTDTQYF.

CDR3 residues: CASTRQGAWQPQHF. In DNA form, the CDR3 reads TGTGCCAGCACCCGACAGGGGGCCTGGCAGCCCCAGCATTTT. The chain uses TRBV6-1 and TRBJ1-5, with 10 bases fitting TRBD1. V was clipped by 7 bases and J by 7 bases; unmatched bases: 7. CDR1 MNHNS and CDR2 SASEGT come from the germline V gene. This CDR3 is built from 14 residues.

The DNA of the CDR3 is TGTGCCAGCAGCCAGGAAACAGGTGGGAAGGACACTGAAGCTTTCTTT. It codes for CASSQETGGKDTEAFF. The chain is built from TRBV7-9 and TRBJ1-1, with D possibly being TRBD1 (5 bases). With 5 bases removed from V and 3 bases from J, the gap between germline ends came to 19 bases. This CDR3 has 16 amino acids. Germline V gene lookup returns CDR1 SEHNR and CDR2 FQNEAQ (reference sequence).

The table lists this clone with a few counts. The gene calls are TRBV6-6 and TRBJ2-4; 9 nucleotides match TRBD1. Germline CDR1 and CDR2: MNHNY and SVGAGI (reference sequence). Germline trimming cut 6 bases from V and 2 bases from J; bases unmatched to any gene: 8. The CDR3 consists of 16 residues. The CDR3 nucleotides read TGTGCCAGCAGATCCCGGGACAGGGTTTCCAAAAACATTCAGTACTTC. Protein sequence: CASRSRDRVSKNIQYF.

CDR3 in amino acids: CASSLVEYTQYF. The DNA for the CDR3 is TGTGCCAGCAGCTTAGTTGAGTATACGCAGTATTTT. The rearrangement joins TRBV7-9 to TRBJ2-3; D is ambiguous. V was trimmed by 1 base and J by 7 bases, leaving 6 bases between them. There are 12 residues in the CDR3. The V gene's germline CDR1 is SEHNR and CDR2 FQNEAQ (reference sequence).

The gene calls are TRBV9 and TRBJ2-2, with D perhaps TRBD1 (5 bases). Germline V gene data show CDR1 as SGDLS and CDR2 as YYNGEE. CDR3 length: 15 residues. The V and J ends lost 0 bases and 1 base respectively, with 7 bases between them. Written as DNA, the CDR3 is TGTGCCAGCAGCGTAGTTACAGGGAACACCGGGGAGCTGTTTTTT. Its translation: CASSVVTGNTGELFF.

Only a few counts were recorded for this clone. The rearrangement joins TRBV14 to TRBJ2-5, with D perhaps TRBD2 (5 bases). V lost 4 bases, J lost 11 bases, and 14 bases lay in between. This CDR3 has 12 amino acids. The V gene's germline CDR1 is SGHDN and CDR2 FVKESK. This CDR3 reads CASSPTGWEQYF. The CDR3 DNA is TGTGCCAGCAGCCCAACCGGATGGGAGCAGTACTTC.

The chain couples TRBV27 to TRBJ2-7, with D unclear. Germline V gene data show CDR1 as MNHEY and CDR2 as SMNVEV (reference sequence). The V and J ends lost 3 bases and 0 bases respectively, with 9 bases between them. The CDR3 contains 14 residues. The CDR3 spells CASSFSISSYEQYF. CDR3 nucleotides: TGTGCCAGCAGTTTTAGCATTAGCTCCTACGAGCAGTACTTC.

The chain couples TRBV7-2 to TRBJ2-1; TRBD1 agrees at 8 bases. Trimming removed 2 bases from V and 3 bases from J; junction bases left unmatched: 6. The CDR3 consists of 16 residues. Per the germline V gene, CDR1 is SGHTA and CDR2 is FQGNSA. This CDR3 is CASSLFTGTGYNEQFF. In nucleotides, the CDR3 is TGTGCCAGCAGCTTATTTACCGGGACAGGCTACAATGAGCAGTTCTTC. The full variable domain, its missing parts supplied by reference TRBV7-2 and TRBJ2-1, is GAGVSQSPSNKVTEKGKDVELRCDPISGHTALYWYRQSLGQGLEFLIYFQGNSAPDKSGLPSDRFSAERTGGSVSTLTIQRTQQEDSAVYLCASSLFTGTGYNEQFFGPGTRLTVL.

In this sample, this clone turned up once. V gene TRBV6-1 combines with J gene TRBJ2-7, with a weak D call TRBD2 (5 bases). With 4 bases removed from V and 2 bases from J, the gap between germline ends came to 12 bases. CDR1 MNHNS and CDR2 SASEGT come from the germline V gene. The CDR3 is 14 amino acids. In DNA form, the CDR3 reads TGTGCCAGCAGTGCCACGCGGGTGGCCTACGAGCAGTACTTC. It is translated as CASSATRVAYEQYF.

The chain couples TRBV6-6 to TRBJ2-7, with D possibly TRBD1 on 5 matching bases. The V end lost 4 bases, the J end lost 6 bases, and 16 bases lay between the germline ends. The length of the CDR3 is 14 residues. Germline V gene lookup returns CDR1 MNHNY and CDR2 SVGAGI (reference sequence). CDR3 sequence: CASSSAGYVSEQYF. The CDR3 DNA follows: TGTGCCAGCAGTTCCGCAGGGTATGTCTCCGAGCAGTACTTC.

The chain has TRBV7-8 and TRBJ2-7, with TRBD2 matching 12 bases. Germline lookup yields CDR1 SGHVS and CDR2 FQNEAQ. The J segment lost 2 bases and the V segment lost 4 bases, leaving 3 bases of the junction unmatched. The CDR3 runs to 15 residues. The CDR3 reads CASSSGLAGTYEQYF. The CDR3 DNA sequence: TGTGCCAGCAGCTCCGGACTAGCGGGGACCTACGAGCAGTACTTC.

This clone was picked up one time. This chain uses TRBV27 with TRBJ1-5, with TRBD1 as a possible D gene (6 bases). CDR1 and CDR2 from the germline V gene are MNHEY and SMNVEV (reference sequence). There are 14 residues in the CDR3. Trimming removed 5 bases from V and 1 base from J, with 9 bases in between. CDR3 sequence: CASSAQGSNQPQHF. Here the CDR3 DNA reads TGTGCCAGCAGTGCACAGGGAAGCAATCAGCCCCAGCATTTT.

The J gene is TRBJ1-1, the V gene TRBV21-1. TRBV21-1 corresponds to a pseudogene. This CDR3 region has 11 residues. The CDR3 spells CASSNPARAFF. The CDR3 nucleotides are TGTGCCAGCAGCAACCCTGCGAGGGCTTTCTTT.

V usage is TRBV7-9 and J usage is TRBJ1-1, with TRBD1 as a possible D gene (6 bases). The CDR3 has 15 amino acids. Germline V lookup: CDR1 SEHNR, CDR2 FQNEAQ (reference sequence). V lost 5 bases to trimming and J lost 5 bases, with 18 bases between them. The CDR3 region is CASSRGGGGGTEAFF. CDR3 nucleotides: TGTGCCAGCAGCCGAGGTGGGGGCGGAGGTACTGAAGCTTTCTTT.

The chain is built from TRBV5-1 and TRBJ2-1; a possible D gene is TRBD2 (5 bases). The CDR3 contains 13 residues. The V gene lost 4 bases and the J gene lost 10 bases, with 15 bases spanning the gap. The germline gives CDR1 SGHRS, CDR2 YFSETQ. This CDR3 is CASSLGLADEQFF. CDR3 DNA: TGCGCCAGCAGCCTAGGACTCGCCGACGAGCAGTTCTTC.

The chain recombines TRBV7-6 with TRBJ2-7, with D maybe TRBD2 (6 bases). The V gene's germline CDR1 is SGHVS and CDR2 FNYEAQ. The CDR3 covers 13 residues. Trimming stripped 5 bases from V and 3 bases from J, with 11 bases between. The CDR3 DNA is TGTGCCAGCAGCGTTGCGGGAAACTACGAGCAGTACTTC. It specifies CASSVAGNYEQYF. The full variable domain, its missing parts supplied by reference TRBV7-6 and TRBJ2-7, is GAGVSQSPRYKVTKRGQDVALRCDPISGHVSLYWYRQALGQGPEFLTYFNYEAQQDKSGLPNDRFSAERPEGSISTLTIQRTEQRDSAMYRCASSVAGNYEQYFGPGTRLTVT.

J is TRBJ1-1 and V is TRBV7-2, with TRBD1 matching 9 bases. The CDR3 loop spans 15 amino acids. In germline, CDR1 is SGHTA, CDR2 FQGNSA. After removal of 2 bases from V and 7 bases from J, the junction contained 8 bases not matched to a gene. The CDR3 loop is CASSLKGGTGNEAFF. As DNA, the CDR3 is TGTGCCAGCAGCTTAAAGGGGGGGACAGGGAATGAAGCTTTCTTT.

The gene calls are TRBV6-1 and TRBJ1-2; TRBD1 might be the D (5 bases). The CDR3 is 13 residues long. Trimming cost V 2 bases and J 1 base, with 5 bases left between them. Germline CDR1 is MNHNS and CDR2 is SASEGT. Here the CDR3 DNA reads TGTGCCAGCAGTGAACAGGGTAACTATGGCTACACCTTC. It encodes CASSEQGNYGYTF.

This chain links TRBV5-4 with TRBJ2-5; 8 bases align to TRBD1. The CDR3 is made up of 15 amino acids. V shed 0 bases and J 0 bases; nucleotides not matched to a gene: 1. Germline V gene sequence: CDR1 SGHNT, CDR2 YYREEE (reference sequence). CDR3 DNA sequence: TGTGCCAGCAGCTTGGGGACAGGGTACCAAGAGACCCAGTACTTC. Amino acids: CASSLGTGYQETQYF.

This clone was counted a single time. A read error may produce the germline difference seen at one junction end. The V gene is TRBV7-7, the J gene TRBJ2-5; D gene ambiguous. The CDR3 is 12 amino acids. Germline CDR1 reads SSHAT; CDR2 reads FNYEAQ (reference sequence). The CDR3 region has the DNA TGTGCTAGCAGCATGAGTGGAGAGACCCAGTACTTC. Protein: CASSMSGETQYF.